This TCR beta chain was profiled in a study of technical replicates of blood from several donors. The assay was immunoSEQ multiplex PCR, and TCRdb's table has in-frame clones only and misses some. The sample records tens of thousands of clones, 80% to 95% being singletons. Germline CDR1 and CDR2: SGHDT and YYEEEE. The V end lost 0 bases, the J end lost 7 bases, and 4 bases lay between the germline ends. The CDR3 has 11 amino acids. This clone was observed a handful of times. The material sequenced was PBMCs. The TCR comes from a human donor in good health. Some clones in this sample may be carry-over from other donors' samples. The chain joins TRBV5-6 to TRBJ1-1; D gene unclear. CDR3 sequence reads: CASSLGLEAFF. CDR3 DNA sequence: TGTGCCAGCAGCTTGGGACTTGAAGCTTTCTTT. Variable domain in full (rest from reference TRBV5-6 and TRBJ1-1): DAGVTQSPTHLIKTRGQQVTLRCSPKSGHDTVSWYQQALGQGPQFIFQYYEEEERQRGNFPDRFSGHQFPNYSSELNVNALLLGDSALYLCASSLGLEAFFGQGTRLTVV.